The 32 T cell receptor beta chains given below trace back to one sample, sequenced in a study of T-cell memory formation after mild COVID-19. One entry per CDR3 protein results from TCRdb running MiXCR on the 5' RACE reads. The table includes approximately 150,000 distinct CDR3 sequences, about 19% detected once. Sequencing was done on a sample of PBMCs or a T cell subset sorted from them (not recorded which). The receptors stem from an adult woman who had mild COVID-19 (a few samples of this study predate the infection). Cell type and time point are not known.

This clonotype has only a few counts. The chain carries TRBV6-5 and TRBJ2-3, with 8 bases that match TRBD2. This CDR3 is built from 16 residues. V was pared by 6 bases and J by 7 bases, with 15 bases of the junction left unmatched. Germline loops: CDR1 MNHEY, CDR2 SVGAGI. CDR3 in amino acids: CASRSLGTGRANTQYF. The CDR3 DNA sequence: TGTGCCAGCAGAAGTCTAGGAACCGGGAGGGCTAATACGCAGTATTTT.

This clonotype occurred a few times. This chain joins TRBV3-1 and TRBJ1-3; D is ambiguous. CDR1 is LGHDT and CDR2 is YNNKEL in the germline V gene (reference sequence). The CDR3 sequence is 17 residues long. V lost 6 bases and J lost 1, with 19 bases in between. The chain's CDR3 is CASSPRAQKMSGNTIYF. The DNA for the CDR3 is TGTGCCAGCAGTCCTCGGGCGCAGAAAATGTCTGGAAACACCATATATTTT.

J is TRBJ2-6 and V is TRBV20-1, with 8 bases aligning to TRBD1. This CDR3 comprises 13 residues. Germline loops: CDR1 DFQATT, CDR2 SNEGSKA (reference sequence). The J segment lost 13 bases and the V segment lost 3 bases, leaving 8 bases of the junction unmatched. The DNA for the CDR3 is TGCAGTGCTAGGGCCGGGACAGGAAGAGTCCTGACTTTC. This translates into CSARAGTGRVLTF.

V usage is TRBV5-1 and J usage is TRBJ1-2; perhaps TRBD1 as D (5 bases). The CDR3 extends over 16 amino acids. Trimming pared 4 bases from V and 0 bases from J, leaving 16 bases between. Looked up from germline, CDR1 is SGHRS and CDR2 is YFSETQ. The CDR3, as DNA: TGCGCCAGCAGCCCCGGGACGGCCTCTTCTAACTATGGCTACACCTTC. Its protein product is CASSPGTASSNYGYTF.

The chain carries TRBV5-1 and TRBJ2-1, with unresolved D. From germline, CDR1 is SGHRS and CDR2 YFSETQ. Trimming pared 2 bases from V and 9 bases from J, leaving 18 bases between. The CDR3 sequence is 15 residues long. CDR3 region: CASSFFDRDVVEQFF. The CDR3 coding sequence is TGCGCCAGCAGCTTTTTCGACCGTGACGTAGTTGAGCAGTTCTTC.

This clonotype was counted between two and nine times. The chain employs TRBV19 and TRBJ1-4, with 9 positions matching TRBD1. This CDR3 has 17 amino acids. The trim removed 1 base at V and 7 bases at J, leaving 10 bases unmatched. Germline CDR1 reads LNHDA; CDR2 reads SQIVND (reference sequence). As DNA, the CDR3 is TGTGCCAGTAGTATAGGAGGGACAGGGTCTCGGCGTGAAAAACTGTTTTTT. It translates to CASSIGGTGSRREKLFF.

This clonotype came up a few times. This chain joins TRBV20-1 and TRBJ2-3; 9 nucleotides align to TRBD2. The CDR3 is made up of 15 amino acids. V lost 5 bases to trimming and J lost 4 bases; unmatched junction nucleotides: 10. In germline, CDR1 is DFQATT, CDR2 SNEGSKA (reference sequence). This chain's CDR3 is CSAGQIGGGADTQYF. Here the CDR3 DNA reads TGCAGTGCTGGACAGATCGGCGGGGGGGCAGATACGCAGTATTTT.

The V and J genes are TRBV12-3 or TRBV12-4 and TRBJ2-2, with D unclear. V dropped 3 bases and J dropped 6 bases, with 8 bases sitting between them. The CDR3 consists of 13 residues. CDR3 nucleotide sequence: TGTGCCAGCAGTTTTGTCCCGCCCGGGGAGCTGTTTTTT. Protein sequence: CASSFVPPGELFF.

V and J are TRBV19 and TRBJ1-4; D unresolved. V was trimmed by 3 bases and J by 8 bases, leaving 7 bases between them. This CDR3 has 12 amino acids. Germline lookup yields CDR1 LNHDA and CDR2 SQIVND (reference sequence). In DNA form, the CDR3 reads TGTGCCAGTAGTATTAACAGCGAAAAACTGTTTTTT. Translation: CASSINSEKLFF.

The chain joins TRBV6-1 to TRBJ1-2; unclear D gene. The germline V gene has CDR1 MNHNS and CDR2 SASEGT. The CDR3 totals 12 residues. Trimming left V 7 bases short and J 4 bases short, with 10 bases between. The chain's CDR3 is CASKAGSYGYTF. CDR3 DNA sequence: TGTGCCAGCAAGGCAGGCTCCTATGGCTACACCTTC.

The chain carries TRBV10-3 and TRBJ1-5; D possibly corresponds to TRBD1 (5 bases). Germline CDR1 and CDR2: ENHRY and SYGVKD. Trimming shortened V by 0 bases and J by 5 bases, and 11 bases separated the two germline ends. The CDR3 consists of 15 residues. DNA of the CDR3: TGTGCCATCAGTGAGTCAGGGAGGGGAGATCAGCCCCAGCATTTT. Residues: CAISESGRGDQPQHF.

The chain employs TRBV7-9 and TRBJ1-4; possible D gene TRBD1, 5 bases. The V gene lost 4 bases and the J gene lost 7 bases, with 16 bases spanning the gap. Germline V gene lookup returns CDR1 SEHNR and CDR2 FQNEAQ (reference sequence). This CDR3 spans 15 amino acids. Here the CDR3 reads CASSSLRGSSEKLFF. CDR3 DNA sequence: TGTGCCAGCAGCTCCCTGCGGGGGTCAAGTGAAAAACTGTTTTTT. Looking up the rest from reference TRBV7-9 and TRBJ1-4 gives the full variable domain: DTGVSQNPRHKITKRGQNVTFRCDPISEHNRLYWYRQTLGQGPEFLTYFQNEAQLEKSRLLSDRFSAERPKGSFSTLEIQRTEQGDSAMYLCASSSLRGSSEKLFFGSGTQLSVL.

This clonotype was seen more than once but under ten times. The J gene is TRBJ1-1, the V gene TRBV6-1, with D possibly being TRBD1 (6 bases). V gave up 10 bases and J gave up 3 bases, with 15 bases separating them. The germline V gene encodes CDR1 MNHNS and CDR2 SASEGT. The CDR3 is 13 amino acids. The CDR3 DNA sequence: TGTGCCAACAAAGACAGGTTGGACACTGAAGCTTTCTTT. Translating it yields CANKDRLDTEAFF.

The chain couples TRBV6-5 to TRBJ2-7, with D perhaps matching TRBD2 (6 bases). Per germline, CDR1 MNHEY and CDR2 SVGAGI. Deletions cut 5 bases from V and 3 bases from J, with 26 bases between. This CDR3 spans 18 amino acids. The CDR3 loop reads CASSLILAGGGANYEQYF. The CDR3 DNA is TGTGCCAGCAGTCTTATTTTGGCCGGTGGCGGGGCAAACTACGAGCAGTACTTC.

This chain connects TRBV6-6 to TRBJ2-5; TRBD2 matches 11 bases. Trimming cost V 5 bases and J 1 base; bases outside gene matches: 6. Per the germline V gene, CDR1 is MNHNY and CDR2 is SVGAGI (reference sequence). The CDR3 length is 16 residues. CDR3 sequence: CASSRSGTSGQETQYF. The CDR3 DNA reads TGTGCCAGCAGTCGCTCCGGGACTAGCGGCCAAGAGACCCAGTACTTC.

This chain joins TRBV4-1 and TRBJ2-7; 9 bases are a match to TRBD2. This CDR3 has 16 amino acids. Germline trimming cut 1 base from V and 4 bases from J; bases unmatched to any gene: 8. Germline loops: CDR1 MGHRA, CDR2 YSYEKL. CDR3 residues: CASSQVGSGSGYEQYF. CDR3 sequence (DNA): TGCGCCAGCAGCCAAGTCGGTAGCGGGAGTGGGTACGAGCAGTACTTC.

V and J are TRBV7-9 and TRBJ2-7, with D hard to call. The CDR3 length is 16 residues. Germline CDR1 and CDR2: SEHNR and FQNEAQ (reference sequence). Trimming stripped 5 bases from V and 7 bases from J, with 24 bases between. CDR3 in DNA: TGTGCCAGCAGCACAGCCGTAGGTCCCAAAACTGGGGAGCAGTACTTC. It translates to CASSTAVGPKTGEQYF.

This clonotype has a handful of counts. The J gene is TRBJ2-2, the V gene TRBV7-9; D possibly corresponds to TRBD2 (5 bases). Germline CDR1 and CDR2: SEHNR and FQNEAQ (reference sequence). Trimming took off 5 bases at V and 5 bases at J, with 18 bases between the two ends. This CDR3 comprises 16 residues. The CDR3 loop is CASSKAWTTGTGELFF. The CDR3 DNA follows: TGTGCCAGCAGCAAAGCCTGGACGACGGGGACCGGGGAGCTGTTTTTT.

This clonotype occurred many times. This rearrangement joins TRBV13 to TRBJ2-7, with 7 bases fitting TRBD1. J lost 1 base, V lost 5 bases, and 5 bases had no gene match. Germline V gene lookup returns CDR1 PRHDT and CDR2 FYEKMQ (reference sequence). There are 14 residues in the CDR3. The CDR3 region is CASSPRDSSYEQYF. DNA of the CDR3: TGTGCCAGCAGCCCTCGGGACAGTTCCTACGAGCAGTACTTC.

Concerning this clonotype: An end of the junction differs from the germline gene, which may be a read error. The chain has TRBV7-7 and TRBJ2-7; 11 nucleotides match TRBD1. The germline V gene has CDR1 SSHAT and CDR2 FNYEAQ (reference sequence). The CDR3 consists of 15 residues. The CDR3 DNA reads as TGTGCTAGCAGCTTAGGGACAGGGGGCTCCTACGAGCAGTACTTC. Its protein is CASSLGTGGSYEQYF.

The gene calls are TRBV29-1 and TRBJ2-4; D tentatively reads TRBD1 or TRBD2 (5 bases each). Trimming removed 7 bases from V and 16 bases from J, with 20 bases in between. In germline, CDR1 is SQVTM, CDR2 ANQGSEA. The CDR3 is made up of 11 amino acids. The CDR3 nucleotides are TGCAGCGCCCGCTTCGGGACCGTTGATTACTTC. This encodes CSARFGTVDYF.

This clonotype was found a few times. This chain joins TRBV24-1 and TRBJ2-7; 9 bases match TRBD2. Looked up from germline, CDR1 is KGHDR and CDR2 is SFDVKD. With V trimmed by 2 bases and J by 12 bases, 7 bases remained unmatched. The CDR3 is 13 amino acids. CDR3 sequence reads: CATSDSGGGALYF. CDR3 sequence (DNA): TGTGCCACCAGTGATTCCGGCGGGGGGGCGTTGTACTTC.

The DNA of the CDR3 is TGCAGCGTTGAAGCTGGGACCACTGAAGCTTTCTTT. Translating gives CSVEAGTTEAFF. This chain uses TRBV29-1 with TRBJ1-1; weak D call: TRBD1 (5 bases). Trimming pared 1 base from V and 4 bases from J, leaving 7 bases between. Germline CDR1 SQVTM, CDR2 ANQGSEA. The CDR3 runs 12 residues. Complete variable domain (other parts from reference TRBV29-1 and TRBJ1-1): SAVISQKPSRDICQRGTSLTIQCQVDSQVTMMFWYRQQPGQSLTLIATANQGSEATYESGFVIDKFPISRPNLTFSTLTVSNMSPEDSSIYLCSVEAGTTEAFFGQGTRLTVV.

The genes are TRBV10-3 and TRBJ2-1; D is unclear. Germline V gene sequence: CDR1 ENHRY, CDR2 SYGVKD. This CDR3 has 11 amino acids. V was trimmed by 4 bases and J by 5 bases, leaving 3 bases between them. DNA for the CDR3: TGTGCCATCAGTGGACACAATGAGCAGTTCTTC. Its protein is CAISGHNEQFF.

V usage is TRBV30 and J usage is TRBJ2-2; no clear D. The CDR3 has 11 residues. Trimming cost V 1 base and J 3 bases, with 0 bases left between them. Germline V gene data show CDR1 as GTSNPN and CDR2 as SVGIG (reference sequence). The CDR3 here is CAWSDTGELFF. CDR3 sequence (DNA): TGTGCCTGGAGTGACACCGGGGAGCTGTTTTTT.

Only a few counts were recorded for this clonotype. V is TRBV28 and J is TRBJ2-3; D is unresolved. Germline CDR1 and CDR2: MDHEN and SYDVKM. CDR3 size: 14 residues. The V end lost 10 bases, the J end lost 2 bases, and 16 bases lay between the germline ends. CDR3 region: CAILENRFTDTQYF. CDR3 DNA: TGTGCCATTCTGGAGAACCGGTTCACAGATACGCAGTATTTT.

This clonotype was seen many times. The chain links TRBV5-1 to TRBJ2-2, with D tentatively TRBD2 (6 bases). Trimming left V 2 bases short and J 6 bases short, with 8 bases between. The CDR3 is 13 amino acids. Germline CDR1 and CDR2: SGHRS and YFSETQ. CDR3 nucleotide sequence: TGCGCCAGCAGCTTTGCGGGGTCCGGGGAGCTGTTTTTT. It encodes CASSFAGSGELFF.

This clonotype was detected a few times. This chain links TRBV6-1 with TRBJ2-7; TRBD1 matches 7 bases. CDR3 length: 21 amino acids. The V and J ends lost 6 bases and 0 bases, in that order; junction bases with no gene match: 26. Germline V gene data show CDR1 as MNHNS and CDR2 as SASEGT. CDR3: CASRDQYEPDSVGQVSYEQYF. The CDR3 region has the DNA TGTGCCAGCAGGGATCAATATGAGCCGGATTCCGTCGGACAGGTCTCCTACGAGCAGTACTTC.

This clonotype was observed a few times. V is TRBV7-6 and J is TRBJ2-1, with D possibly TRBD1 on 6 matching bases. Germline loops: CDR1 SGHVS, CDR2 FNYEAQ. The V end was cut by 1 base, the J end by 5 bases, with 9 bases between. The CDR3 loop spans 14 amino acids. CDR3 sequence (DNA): TGTGCCAGCAGCTTAGTGACAGGCAACAATGAGCAGTTCTTC. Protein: CASSLVTGNNEQFF.

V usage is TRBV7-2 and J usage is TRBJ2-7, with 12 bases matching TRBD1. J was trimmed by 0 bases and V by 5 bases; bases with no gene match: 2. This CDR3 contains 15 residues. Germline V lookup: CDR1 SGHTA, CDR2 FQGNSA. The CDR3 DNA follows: TGTGCCAGCAGCCCGGGACAGGGGGCCTCCTACGAGCAGTACTTC. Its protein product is CASSPGQGASYEQYF.

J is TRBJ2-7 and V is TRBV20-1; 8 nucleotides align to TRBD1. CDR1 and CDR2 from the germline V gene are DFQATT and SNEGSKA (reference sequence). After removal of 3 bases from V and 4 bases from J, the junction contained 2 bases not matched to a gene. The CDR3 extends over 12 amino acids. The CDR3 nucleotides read TGCAGTGCTAGGGACAGGGTGTACGAGCAGTACTTC. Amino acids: CSARDRVYEQYF.

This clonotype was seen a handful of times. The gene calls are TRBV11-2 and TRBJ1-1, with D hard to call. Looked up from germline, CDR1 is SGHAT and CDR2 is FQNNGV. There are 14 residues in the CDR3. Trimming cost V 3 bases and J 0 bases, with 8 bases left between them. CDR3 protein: CASSFGRLNTEAFF. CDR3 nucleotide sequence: TGTGCCAGCAGCTTTGGACGGTTGAACACTGAAGCTTTCTTT.